This TCR beta chain originates from a study of shared clonotypes between healthy human individuals. Overall study findings and caveats: Naive subsets usually exceeded memory subsets in estimated richness. It was the non-shared clonotypes that had lower generation probabilities than clonotypes shared by all four donors. Rarefaction exposed incomplete sorted-subset sequencing despite large depth.

This CDR3 is 16 amino acids long. Germline V gives CDR1 KGHSH, CDR2 LQKENI. Trimming pared 4 bases from V and 5 bases from J, leaving 20 bases between. Of note for this clone: Its target is not known.

Investigators divided CD4+ cells into CD45RA+ naive and CD45RA-negative memory subsets. The table came from immunoSEQ multiplex PCR; TCRdb's copy has only in-frame clones and leaves some out. The sample lists roughly 2 million clones, approximately 96% seen once, with 0.13% in the top ten. This chain joins TRBV18 and TRBJ2-5, with D perhaps being TRBD1 or TRBD2 (5 bases each). The TCR comes from a man between 18 and 29 years old in good health. The specimen was naive CD4+ T cells sorted from blood. Subset denoted: CD45RA+ positively selected. CDR3 coding DNA: TGTGCCAGCTCACTAAACGGGGCCTCATTAGGGGAGACCCAGTACTTC. Translation gives CASSLNGASLGETQYF.